The present T cell receptor (beta chain) was sequenced within a study of OX40 agonist ivuxolimab in advanced cancers. Overall study: Of the participants, approximately 40% had some prior anti-PD-1, anti-PD-L1 or anti-CTLA-4 therapy, which was allowed.

This clone was observed a few times. Antigen: not known. The V end lost 6 bases, the J end lost 1 base, and 9 bases lay between the germline ends. Per germline, CDR1 SGHTA and CDR2 FQGTGA. This CDR3 has 13 amino acids. Clones were read by immunoSEQ multiplex PCR, and TCRdb kept only the in-frame ones, dropping some. The sample holds 72,000 or so clones, under 85% seen once. Overall study results and limits: CD4+ and CD8+ blood T cells expanded clonally by week 6 at 0.1 to 3.0 mg/kg.

The receptor's source is an adult with an advanced solid tumor such as melanoma, head and neck, liver or kidney cancer. This sample comprised CD4+ or CD8+ T cells sorted from blood, obtained in a trial of the OX40 agonist ivuxolimab. The V call is TRBV7-3, the J call TRBJ1-1; the D gene is possibly TRBD1 (5 bases). The CDR3 DNA is TGTGCCAGCAGTTTACAGGAGAACACTGAAGCTTTCTTT. This gives the protein CASSLQENTEAFF.